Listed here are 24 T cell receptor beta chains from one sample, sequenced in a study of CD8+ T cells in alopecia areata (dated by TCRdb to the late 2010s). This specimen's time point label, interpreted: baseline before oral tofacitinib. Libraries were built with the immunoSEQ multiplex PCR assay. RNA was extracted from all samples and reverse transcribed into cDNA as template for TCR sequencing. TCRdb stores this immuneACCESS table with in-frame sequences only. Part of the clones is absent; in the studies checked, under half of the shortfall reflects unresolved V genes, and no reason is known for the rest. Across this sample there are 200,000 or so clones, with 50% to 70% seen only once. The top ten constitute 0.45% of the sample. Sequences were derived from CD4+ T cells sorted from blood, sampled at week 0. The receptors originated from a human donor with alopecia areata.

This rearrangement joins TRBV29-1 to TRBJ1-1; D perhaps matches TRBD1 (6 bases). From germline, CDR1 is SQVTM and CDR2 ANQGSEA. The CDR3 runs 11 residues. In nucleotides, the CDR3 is TGCAGTGTAAGTACAGGGTCAGAAGCTTTCTTT. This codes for CSVSTGSEAFF.

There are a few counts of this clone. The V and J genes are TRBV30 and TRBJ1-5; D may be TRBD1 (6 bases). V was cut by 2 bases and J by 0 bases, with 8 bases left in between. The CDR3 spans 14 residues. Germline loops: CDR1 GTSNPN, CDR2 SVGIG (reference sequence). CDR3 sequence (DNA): TGTGCCTGGAGTCGGACAGCTAGCAATCAGCCCCAGCATTTT. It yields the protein CAWSRTASNQPQHF.

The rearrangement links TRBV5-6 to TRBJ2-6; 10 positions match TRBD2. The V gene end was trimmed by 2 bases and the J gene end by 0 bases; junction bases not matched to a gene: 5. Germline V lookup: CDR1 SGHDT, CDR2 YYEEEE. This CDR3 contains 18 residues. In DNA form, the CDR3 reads TGTGCCAGCAGCTTCGGACTAGCGGCTTTCTCTGGGGCCAACGTCCTGACTTTC. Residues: CASSFGLAAFSGANVLTF.

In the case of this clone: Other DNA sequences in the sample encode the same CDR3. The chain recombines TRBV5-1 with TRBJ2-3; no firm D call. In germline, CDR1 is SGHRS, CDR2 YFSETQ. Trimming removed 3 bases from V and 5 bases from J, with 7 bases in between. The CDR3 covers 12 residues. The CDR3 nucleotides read TGCGCCAGCAGCTCGCCCGGAGATACGCAGTATTTT. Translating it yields CASSSPGDTQYF.

DNA of the CDR3: TGTGCCACCAGCAGCAGGAAAACCGGCTCACAAGAGACCCAGTACTTC. It translates to CATSSRKTGSQETQYF. V gene TRBV15 combines with J gene TRBJ2-5; unclear D gene. The CDR3 consists of 16 residues. Trimming left V 3 bases short and J 2 bases short, with 16 bases between. Germline values: CDR1 LNHNV, CDR2 YYDKDF (reference sequence).

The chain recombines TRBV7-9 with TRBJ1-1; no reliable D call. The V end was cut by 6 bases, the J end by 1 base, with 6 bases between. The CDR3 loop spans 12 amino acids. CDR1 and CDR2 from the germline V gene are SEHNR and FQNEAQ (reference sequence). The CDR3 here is CASSSSNTEAFF. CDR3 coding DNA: TGTGCCAGCAGTTCATCGAACACTGAAGCTTTCTTT.

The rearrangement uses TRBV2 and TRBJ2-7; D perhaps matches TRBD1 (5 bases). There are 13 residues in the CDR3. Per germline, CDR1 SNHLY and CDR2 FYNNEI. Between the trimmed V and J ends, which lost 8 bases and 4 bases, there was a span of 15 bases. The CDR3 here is CASGVQGPYEQYF. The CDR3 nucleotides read TGTGCCAGCGGTGTTCAGGGCCCATACGAGCAGTACTTC.

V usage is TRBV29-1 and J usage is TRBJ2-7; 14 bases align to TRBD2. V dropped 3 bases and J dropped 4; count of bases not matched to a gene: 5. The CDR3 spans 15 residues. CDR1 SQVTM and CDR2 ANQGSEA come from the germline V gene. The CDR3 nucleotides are TGCAGCGTTGATGGGACTAGCGGGAGTGCGTACGAGCAGTACTTC. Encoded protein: CSVDGTSGSAYEQYF.

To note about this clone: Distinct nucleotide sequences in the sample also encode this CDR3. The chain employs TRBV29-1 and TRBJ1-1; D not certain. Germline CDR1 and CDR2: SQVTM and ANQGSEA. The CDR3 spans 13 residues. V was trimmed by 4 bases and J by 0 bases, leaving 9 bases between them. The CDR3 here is CSVVRPLNTEAFF. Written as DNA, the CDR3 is TGCAGCGTTGTTCGACCTTTGAACACTGAAGCTTTCTTT.

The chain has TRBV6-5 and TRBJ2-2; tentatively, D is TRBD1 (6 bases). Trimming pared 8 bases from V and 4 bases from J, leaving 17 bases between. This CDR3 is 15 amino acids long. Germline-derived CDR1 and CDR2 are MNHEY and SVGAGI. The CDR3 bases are TGTGCCAGCCTGGACGGGACAATCGTCACCGGGGAGCTGTTTTTT. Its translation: CASLDGTIVTGELFF.

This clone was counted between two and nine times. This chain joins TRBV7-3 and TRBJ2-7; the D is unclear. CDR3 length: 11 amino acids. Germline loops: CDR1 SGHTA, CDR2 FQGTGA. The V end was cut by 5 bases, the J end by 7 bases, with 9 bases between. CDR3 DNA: TGTGCCAGCAGCCTAGGTAGGGAGCAGTACTTC. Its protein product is CASSLGREQYF. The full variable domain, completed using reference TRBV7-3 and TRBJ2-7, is GAGVSQTPSNKVTEKGKYVELRCDPISGHTALYWYRQSLGQGPEFLIYFQGTGAADDSGLPNDRFFAVRPEGSVSTLKIQRTERGDSAVYLCASSLGREQYFGPGTRLTVT.

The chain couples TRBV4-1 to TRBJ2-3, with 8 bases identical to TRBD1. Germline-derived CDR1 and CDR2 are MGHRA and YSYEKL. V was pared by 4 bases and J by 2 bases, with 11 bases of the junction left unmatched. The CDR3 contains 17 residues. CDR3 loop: CASSLSPTGAITDTQYF. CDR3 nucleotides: TGCGCCAGCAGCCTCTCTCCGACAGGGGCTATCACAGATACGCAGTATTTT.

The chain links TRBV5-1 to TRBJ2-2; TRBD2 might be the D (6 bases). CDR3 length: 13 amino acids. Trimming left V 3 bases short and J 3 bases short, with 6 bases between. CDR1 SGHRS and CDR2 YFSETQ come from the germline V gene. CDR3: CASSSGDTGELFF. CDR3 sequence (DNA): TGCGCCAGCAGCTCGGGGGACACCGGGGAGCTGTTTTTT.

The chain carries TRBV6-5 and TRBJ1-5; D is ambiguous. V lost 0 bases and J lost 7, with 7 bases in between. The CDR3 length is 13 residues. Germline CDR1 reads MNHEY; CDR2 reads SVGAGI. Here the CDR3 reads CASSYSKQQPQHF. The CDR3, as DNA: TGTGCCAGCAGTTACTCGAAGCAGCAGCCCCAGCATTTT.

The CDR3 loop reads CASSPNKDGDYEQYF. CDR3 DNA sequence: TGTGCCAGCAGCCCAAACAAGGACGGAGACTACGAGCAGTACTTC. This rearrangement joins TRBV5-6 to TRBJ2-7; D is undetermined. Between the trimmed V and J ends, which lost 4 bases and 3 bases, there was a span of 17 bases. Germline loops: CDR1 SGHDT, CDR2 YYEEEE. The CDR3 runs 15 residues.

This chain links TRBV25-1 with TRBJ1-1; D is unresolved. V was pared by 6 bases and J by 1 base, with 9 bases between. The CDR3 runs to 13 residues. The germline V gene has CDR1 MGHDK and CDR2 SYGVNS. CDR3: CASSALGNTEAFF. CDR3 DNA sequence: TGTGCCAGCAGCGCCCTGGGGAACACTGAAGCTTTCTTT.

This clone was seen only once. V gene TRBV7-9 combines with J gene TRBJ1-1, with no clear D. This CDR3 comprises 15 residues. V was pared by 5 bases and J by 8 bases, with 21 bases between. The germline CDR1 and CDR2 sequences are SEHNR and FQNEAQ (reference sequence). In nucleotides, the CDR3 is TGTGCCAGCAGCCAAGGTGGAGGGAATGAAAGGGAAGCTTTCTTT. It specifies CASSQGGGNEREAFF. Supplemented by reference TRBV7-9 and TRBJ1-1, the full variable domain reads DTGVSQNPRHKITKRGQNVTFRCDPISEHNRLYWYRQTLGQGPEFLTYFQNEAQLEKSRLLSDRFSAERPKGSFSTLEIQRTEQGDSAMYLCASSQGGGNEREAFFGQGTRLTVV.

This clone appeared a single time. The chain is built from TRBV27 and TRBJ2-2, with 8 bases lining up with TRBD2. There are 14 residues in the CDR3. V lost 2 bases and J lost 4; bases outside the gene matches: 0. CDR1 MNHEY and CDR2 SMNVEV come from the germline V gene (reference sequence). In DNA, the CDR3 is TGTGCCAGCAGTTTAGCGGGGGGCACCGGGGAGCTGTTTTTT. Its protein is CASSLAGGTGELFF.

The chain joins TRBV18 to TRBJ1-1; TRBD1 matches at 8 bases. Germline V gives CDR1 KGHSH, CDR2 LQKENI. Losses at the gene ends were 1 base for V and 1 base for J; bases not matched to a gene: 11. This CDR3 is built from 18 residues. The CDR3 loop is CASSPRLMQGAGNTEAFF. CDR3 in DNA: TGTGCCAGCTCACCACGCCTTATGCAGGGGGCCGGGAACACTGAAGCTTTCTTT. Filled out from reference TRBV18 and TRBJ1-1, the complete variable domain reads NAGVMQNPRHLVRRRGQEARLRCSPMKGHSHVYWYRQLPEEGLKFMVYLQKENIIDESGMPKERFSAEFPKEGPSILRIQQVVRGDSAAYFCASSPRLMQGAGNTEAFFGQGTRLTVV.

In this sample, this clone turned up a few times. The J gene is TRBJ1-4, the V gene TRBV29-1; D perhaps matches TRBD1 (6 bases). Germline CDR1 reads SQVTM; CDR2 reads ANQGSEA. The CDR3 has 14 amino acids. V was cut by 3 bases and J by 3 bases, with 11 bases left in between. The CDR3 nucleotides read TGCAGCGTTGACGGGGGCGCAGCTAATGAAAAACTGTTTTTT. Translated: CSVDGGAANEKLFF.

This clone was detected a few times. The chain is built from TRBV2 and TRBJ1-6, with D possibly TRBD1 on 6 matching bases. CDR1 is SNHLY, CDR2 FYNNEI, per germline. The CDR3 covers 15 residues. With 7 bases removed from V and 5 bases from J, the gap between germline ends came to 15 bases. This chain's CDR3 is CASTKTGLNNSPLHF. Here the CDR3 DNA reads TGTGCCAGCACCAAGACAGGCCTCAATAATTCACCCCTCCACTTT.

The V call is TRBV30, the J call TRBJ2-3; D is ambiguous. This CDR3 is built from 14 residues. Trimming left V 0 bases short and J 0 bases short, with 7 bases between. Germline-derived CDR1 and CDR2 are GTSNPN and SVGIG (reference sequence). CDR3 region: CAWSVQTSTDTQYF. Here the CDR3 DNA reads TGTGCCTGGAGTGTGCAAACTAGCACAGATACGCAGTATTTT.

CDR3 nucleotides: TGTGCCAGCGTCACCTCTGGGGCCAACGTCCTGACTTTC. Protein product: CASVTSGANVLTF. V usage is TRBV19 and J usage is TRBJ2-6; D is unresolved. The CDR3 totals 13 residues. Germline lookup yields CDR1 LNHDA and CDR2 SQIVND (reference sequence). Trimming cost V 9 bases and J 0 bases, with 6 bases left between them.

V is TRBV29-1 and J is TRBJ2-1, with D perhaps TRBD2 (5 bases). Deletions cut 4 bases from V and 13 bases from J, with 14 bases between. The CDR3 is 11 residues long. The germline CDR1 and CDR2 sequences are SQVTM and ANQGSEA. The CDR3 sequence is CSVAFSGKQFF. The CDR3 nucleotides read TGCAGCGTTGCCTTTTCGGGGAAACAGTTCTTC.